What follows describes a single T cell receptor beta chain. Its specificity is not known. The sample is drawn from a study of cytomegalovirus exposure and HLA in healthy donors. General study results and limits: Fewer N-insertions than the approximately 610-donor mean were reportedly shown by an Asian-associated ancestry cluster in a later analysis.

All donors participated as healthy donors of bone marrow. Use of 60 Vbeta and 13 Jbeta primers characterized the PCR. Per the authors' pipeline: A follow-up analysis tallied tens of millions of unique TCR beta chains, roughly 10 million shared. TCRdb's table, derived via immunoSEQ multiplex PCR, lists solely in-frame clones and lacks some. From that table come the V and J calls and clone size; the DNA was used to work out D and trimming. This table has 150,000 to 250,000 clones, 80% to 85% appearing once. Germline loops: CDR1 MDHEN, CDR2 SYDVKM. Trimming took 6 bases from V and 8 from J, leaving 14 bases between them. The CDR3 totals 13 residues.

The rearrangement joins TRBV28 to TRBJ2-1; D not resolved. The TCR comes from a woman aged 50 to 60 in good health and CMV-seropositive. The sequencing input was PBMCs. CDR3 bases: TGTGCCAGCAGCGGGTCGTTGGTCGATGAGCAGTTCTTC. This translates into CASSGSLVDEQFF.